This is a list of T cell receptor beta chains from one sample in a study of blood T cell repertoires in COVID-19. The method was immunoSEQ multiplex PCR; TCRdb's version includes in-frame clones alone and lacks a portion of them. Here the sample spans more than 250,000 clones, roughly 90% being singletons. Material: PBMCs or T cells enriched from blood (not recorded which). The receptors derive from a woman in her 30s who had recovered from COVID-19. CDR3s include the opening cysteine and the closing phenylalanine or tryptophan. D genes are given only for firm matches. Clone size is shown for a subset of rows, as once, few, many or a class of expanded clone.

CDR3 DNA: TGTGCCAGCTATAGCTCCTACAATGAGCAGTTCTTC
CDR3 protein: CASYSSYNEQFF
D gene: -
clone size: -
J gene: TRBJ2-1
V gene: TRBV27

CDR3 DNA: TGTGCCAGCAGTCTAGACAGGGGCTCCAATGAGCAGTTCTTC
CDR3 protein: CASSLDRGSNEQFF
D gene: TRBD1
clone size: -
J gene: TRBJ2-1
V gene: TRBV27

CDR3 DNA: TGTGCCAGCAGCCGTATGGCAGGGCCCTACGAGCAGTACTTC
CDR3 protein: CASSRMAGPYEQYF
D gene: -
clone size: -
J gene: TRBJ2-7
V gene: TRBV7-3

CDR3 DNA: TGTGCCAGCAGGGGGCAGCTAAACTATGGCTACACCTTC
CDR3 protein: CASRGQLNYGYTF
D gene: -
clone size: -
J gene: TRBJ1-2
V gene: TRBV28

CDR3 DNA: TGTGCCAGCAGCAAAACAGCCTTCTCCGTCTCTGGGGCCAACGTCCTGACTTTC
CDR3 protein: CASSKTAFSVSGANVLTF
D gene: -
clone size: -
J gene: TRBJ2-6
V gene: TRBV7-2

CDR3 DNA: TGTGCCAGCAGCTTAGTGCGGGGATTCAACGAGCAGTACTTC
CDR3 protein: CASSLVRGFNEQYF
D gene: -
clone size: -
J gene: TRBJ2-7
V gene: TRBV11-2

CDR3 DNA: TGTGCCAGCAGCACCCGGACAGGGTGGGACTCACCCCTCCACTTT
CDR3 protein: CASSTRTGWDSPLHF
D gene: TRBD1
clone size: -
J gene: TRBJ1-6
V gene: TRBV9

CDR3 DNA: TGTGCCAGCAGCGATCCGGACACTGAAGCTTTCTTT
CDR3 protein: CASSDPDTEAFF
D gene: -
clone size: once
J gene: TRBJ1-1
V gene: TRBV27

CDR3 DNA: TGTGCCAGCGGTATAGCGGAGACCCAGTACTTC
CDR3 protein: CASGIAETQYF
D gene: -
clone size: -
J gene: TRBJ2-5
V gene: TRBV2

CDR3 DNA: TGTGCCAGCAGCGATATAGACAAGTCCACTGAAGCTTTCTTT
CDR3 protein: CASSDIDKSTEAFF
D gene: -
clone size: -
J gene: TRBJ1-1
V gene: TRBV11-2

CDR3 DNA: TGTGCCACCAGCAGAGATCGAGGTTCCAACACTGAAGCTTTCTTT
CDR3 protein: CATSRDRGSNTEAFF
D gene: -
clone size: -
J gene: TRBJ1-1
V gene: TRBV15

CDR3 DNA: TGTGCCAGCAGTCTAGAAGAAGGAGGGCATGGGGAGACCCAGTACTTC
CDR3 protein: CASSLEEGGHGETQYF
D gene: -
clone size: -
J gene: TRBJ2-5
V gene: TRBV28

CDR3 DNA: TGCGCCAGCAGCTTGGGTCTAGCGGGGAGGGAGACCCAGTACTTC
CDR3 protein: CASSLGLAGRETQYF
D gene: TRBD2
clone size: -
J gene: TRBJ2-5
V gene: TRBV5-1

CDR3 DNA: TGCGCCAGCAGCTGGGGCAGCGGGAAGGCTATCTACAATGAGCAGTTCTTC
CDR3 protein: CASSWGSGKAIYNEQFF
D gene: TRBD2
clone size: -
J gene: TRBJ2-1
V gene: TRBV5-1

CDR3 DNA: TGTGCCAGTAGTCATAGCTCTTGGGATAATTCACCCCTCCACTTT
CDR3 protein: CASSHSSWDNSPLHF
D gene: -
clone size: few
J gene: TRBJ1-6
V gene: TRBV19

CDR3 DNA: TGTGCCAGCAGCCACGCAGACAGTCGCGGCAATCAGCCCCAGCATTTT
CDR3 protein: CASSHADSRGNQPQHF
D gene: -
clone size: -
J gene: TRBJ1-5
V gene: TRBV28

CDR3 DNA: TGTGCCAGCAATGGTGGGGGCCGAAACACCGGGGAGCTGTTTTTT
CDR3 protein: CASNGGGRNTGELFF
D gene: -
clone size: once
J gene: TRBJ2-2
V gene: TRBV7-2

CDR3 DNA: TGTGCCAGCAGTCCCCTTCCCCCTAGTGAAGAGACCCAGTACTTC
CDR3 protein: CASSPLPPSEETQYF
D gene: -
clone size: -
J gene: TRBJ2-5
V gene: TRBV28

CDR3 DNA: TGTGCCAGCAGCCCTTCTGCGAGCGTGGGAGCTGGAAACACCATATATTTT
CDR3 protein: CASSPSASVGAGNTIYF
D gene: -
clone size: -
J gene: TRBJ1-3
V gene: TRBV7-8

CDR3 DNA: TGTGCCAGCAGTCGGTCGGATGAAAAACTGTTTTTT
CDR3 protein: CASSRSDEKLFF
D gene: -
clone size: -
J gene: TRBJ1-4
V gene: TRBV12-3/TRBV12-4

CDR3 DNA: TGTGCTAGCAGCTTGGTTGAGAATTCACCCCTCCACTTT
CDR3 protein: CASSLVENSPLHF
D gene: -
clone size: -
J gene: TRBJ1-6
V gene: TRBV7-7

CDR3 DNA: TGTGCCAGTACCAATAACGACAGGGCTGAAAAACTGTTTTTT
CDR3 protein: CASTNNDRAEKLFF
D gene: TRBD1
clone size: -
J gene: TRBJ1-4
V gene: TRBV19

CDR3 DNA: TGTGCCAGCAGCCTTTATCCTTGGACTAGCGGGAACACCGGGGAGCTGTTTTTT
CDR3 protein: CASSLYPWTSGNTGELFF
D gene: TRBD2
clone size: once
J gene: TRBJ2-2
V gene: TRBV3-1/TRBV3-2

CDR3 DNA: TGTGCCAGCAGCTTAGCCCCCAGTTACGCAACTAATGAAAAACTGTTTTTT
CDR3 protein: CASSLAPSYATNEKLFF
D gene: -
clone size: -
J gene: TRBJ1-4
V gene: TRBV7-2

CDR3 DNA: TGCAGCGTTGGGGCGACCGGGGCCAACGTCCTGACTTTC
CDR3 protein: CSVGATGANVLTF
D gene: -
clone size: -
J gene: TRBJ2-6
V gene: TRBV29-1

CDR3 DNA: TGTGCCAGCAGTGCGCCCAGGACTGGCTCTGGGGCCAACGTCCTGACTTTC
CDR3 protein: CASSAPRTGSGANVLTF
D gene: -
clone size: once
J gene: TRBJ2-6
V gene: TRBV6-1

CDR3 DNA: TGTGCCAGCAGTTCCGTGGGCCGGCAAGCTGGATATGGCTACACCTTC
CDR3 protein: CASSSVGRQAGYGYTF
D gene: -
clone size: -
J gene: TRBJ1-2
V gene: TRBV28

CDR3 DNA: TGTGCCAGCAGCCGGGAGGTTACATACGAGCAGTACTTC
CDR3 protein: CASSREVTYEQYF
D gene: TRBD2
clone size: -
J gene: TRBJ2-7
V gene: TRBV7-2

CDR3 DNA: TGTGCCACGGATGGAATACAGGGGTTTAGAAACACCATATATTTT
CDR3 protein: CATDGIQGFRNTIYF
D gene: TRBD1
clone size: -
J gene: TRBJ1-3
V gene: TRBV6-5

CDR3 DNA: TGTGCCAGCAGCTCCGGTGTTAGTAATGAGCAGTTCTTC
CDR3 protein: CASSSGVSNEQFF
D gene: -
clone size: -
J gene: TRBJ2-1
V gene: TRBV7-6

CDR3 DNA: TGTGCCAGCAGCTTGTACGGGGGTCAGGACGAGCAGTACTTC
CDR3 protein: CASSLYGGQDEQYF
D gene: -
clone size: -
J gene: TRBJ2-7
V gene: TRBV7-9

CDR3 DNA: TGTGCCAGTAGTACCCGCAGGCTTACCACTGAAGCTTTCTTT
CDR3 protein: CASSTRRLTTEAFF
D gene: -
clone size: -
J gene: TRBJ1-1
V gene: TRBV19

CDR3 DNA: TGCAGCGTCGCGGGACTTGGCACTGAAGCTTTCTTT
CDR3 protein: CSVAGLGTEAFF
D gene: -
clone size: -
J gene: TRBJ1-1
V gene: TRBV29-1

CDR3 DNA: TGTGCCACCAGCAGAAAACTAGCGGGAGAGGGGGGTGAGCAGTTCTTC
CDR3 protein: CATSRKLAGEGGEQFF
D gene: TRBD2
clone size: -
J gene: TRBJ2-1
V gene: TRBV15

CDR3 DNA: TGTGCCAGCAACAGGGTAGCGGCCAAAAACATTCAGTACTTC
CDR3 protein: CASNRVAAKNIQYF
D gene: -
clone size: -
J gene: TRBJ2-4
V gene: TRBV11-2

CDR3 DNA: TGTGCCACCAGTGAGCCCCCTAGCGGGGGCCTACTAAGGCAGTACTTC
CDR3 protein: CATSEPPSGGLLRQYF
D gene: TRBD2
clone size: -
J gene: TRBJ2-7
V gene: TRBV24-1

CDR3 DNA: TGCGCCAGCAGGCTAAGACTAGCGGGGGACTACAATGAGCAGTTCTTC
CDR3 protein: CASRLRLAGDYNEQFF
D gene: TRBD2
clone size: -
J gene: TRBJ2-1
V gene: TRBV4-3

CDR3 DNA: TGTGCAGCCGCGGGGCAGATTCAAGAGACCCAGTACTTC
CDR3 protein: CAAAGQIQETQYF
D gene: -
clone size: -
J gene: TRBJ2-5
V gene: TRBV28

CDR3 DNA: TGCAGCGCCGATACCACTTTCCGGCGGGAGACCTATGAGCAGTTCTTC
CDR3 protein: CSADTTFRRETYEQFF
D gene: TRBD2
clone size: -
J gene: TRBJ2-1
V gene: TRBV29-1

CDR3 DNA: TGTGCCAGCAGTGATGTGGCAGCGGGTAGTGAAAAACTGTTTTTT
CDR3 protein: CASSDVAAGSEKLFF
D gene: -
clone size: -
J gene: TRBJ1-4
V gene: TRBV6-1

CDR3 DNA: TGTGCCAGCTCACCCGGGGACAGGGCCCTCTCTGGAAACACCATATATTTT
CDR3 protein: CASSPGDRALSGNTIYF
D gene: TRBD1
clone size: -
J gene: TRBJ1-3
V gene: TRBV18